The next 26 T cell receptor beta chains were all read from a single sample in a study of human T cells and chemical hapten exposure. Described time point: pre-sensitization, week 0. This sample's treatment: therapeutic diphenylcyclopropenone sensitization with weekly scalp DPC. MiXCR, applied by TCRdb to the RACE reads, yields one record per CDR3 protein. The top ten clones hold around 2.6% of a sample with 350,000 to 450,000 distinct CDR3 sequences, approximately 5% of them seen once. Material: whole blood, obtained in connection with sensitization to the hapten diphenylcyclopropenone (DPC). The receptor source for this set is a woman aged 45-59 years with alopecia areata. Some clones in this sample may be carry-over from other donors' samples.

This clonotype was detected many times. The chain carries TRBV6-6 and TRBJ1-1; the D gene is possibly TRBD1 (5 bases). Germline assignment: CDR1 MNHNY and CDR2 SVGAGI (reference sequence). V dropped 2 bases and J dropped 5 bases, with 15 bases sitting between them. The CDR3 contains 15 residues. CDR3 region: CASSYAPNRNTEAFF. DNA of the CDR3: TGTGCCAGCAGTTACGCCCCGAACAGGAATACTGAAGCTTTCTTT.

This clonotype came up many times. The chain uses TRBV7-9 and TRBJ2-7; D gene ambiguous. CDR3 length equals 11 residues. Germline V gene data show CDR1 as SEHNR and CDR2 as FQNEAQ (reference sequence). Trimming pared 5 bases from V and 1 base from J, leaving 3 bases between. DNA of the CDR3: TGTGCCAGCAGCGGATCCTACGAGCAGTACTTC. Translating it yields CASSGSYEQYF.

This clonotype was counted many times. The chain joins TRBV28 to TRBJ1-5, with a weak D call TRBD1 (6 bases). Between the trimmed V and J ends, which lost 5 bases and 6 bases, there was a span of 17 bases. CDR1 MDHEN and CDR2 SYDVKM come from the germline V gene. The CDR3 spans 15 residues. The CDR3 loop reads CASSGPEGGRQPQHF. In DNA form, the CDR3 reads TGTGCCAGCAGTGGTCCGGAAGGGGGGCGTCAGCCCCAGCATTTT.

The rearrangement joins TRBV11-1 to TRBJ2-4; a possible D gene is TRBD2 (7 bases). This CDR3 has 15 amino acids. The germline V gene has CDR1 SGHAT and CDR2 FQDESV (reference sequence). V was shortened by 1 base and J by 3 bases, with 10 bases between the two germline ends. Here the CDR3 reads CASSLDREGKNIQYF. In DNA, the CDR3 is TGTGCCAGCAGCTTAGACAGGGAGGGCAAAAACATTCAGTACTTC.

The rearrangement links TRBV27 to TRBJ2-1; TRBD2 might be the D (5 bases). V was trimmed by 5 bases and J by 7 bases, leaving 9 bases between them. CDR1 MNHEY and CDR2 SMNVEV come from the germline V gene (reference sequence). The CDR3 is 12 amino acids. The CDR3: CASSPRTNEQFF. The CDR3 nucleotides are TGTGCCAGCAGTCCCCGGACTAATGAGCAGTTCTTC.

This clonotype showed up many times. The V and J genes are TRBV20-1 and TRBJ2-7; D gene unclear. CDR3 size: 18 residues. Germline lookup yields CDR1 DFQATT and CDR2 SNEGSKA (reference sequence). Trimming pared 5 bases from V and 0 bases from J, leaving 26 bases between. The DNA for the CDR3 is TGCAGTGCTCCCCCCCGGTGGAAGGGAAGTGAGAGCTCCTACGAGCAGTACTTC. Translated: CSAPPRWKGSESSYEQYF.

This clonotype was observed at least ten times. This chain connects TRBV6-6 to TRBJ1-5; no definite D call. Germline V gene lookup returns CDR1 MNHNY and CDR2 SVGAGI (reference sequence). Trimming pared 2 bases from V and 6 bases from J, leaving 5 bases between. The CDR3 has 12 residues. The CDR3 sequence: CASSYGSQPQHF. CDR3 DNA sequence: TGTGCCAGCAGTTACGGTAGTCAGCCCCAGCATTTT.

In this sample, this clonotype turned up many times. Written as DNA, the CDR3 is TGCAGTGCGCCCGACTTCGACGCCGGGGAGCTGTTTTTT. This encodes CSAPDFDAGELFF. The rearrangement joins TRBV20-1 to TRBJ2-2; D is unclear. CDR1 is DFQATT and CDR2 is SNEGSKA in the germline V gene (reference sequence). V was cut by 6 bases and J by 6 bases, with 14 bases left in between. The CDR3 runs 13 residues.

This clonotype came up many times. This chain connects TRBV28 to TRBJ2-5, with D possibly called TRBD1 or TRBD2 (5 bases each). Germline CDR1 and CDR2: MDHEN and SYDVKM. This CDR3 is 14 amino acids long. V was cut by 7 bases and J by 3 bases, with 15 bases left in between. The CDR3 DNA sequence: TGTGCCAGCAACGAGTACGGGGCTGAAGAGACCCAGTACTTC. Its translation is CASNEYGAEETQYF.

This clonotype was picked up many times. The chain has TRBV27 and TRBJ2-1; TRBD2 is a possible D gene (6 bases). The CDR3 is 15 amino acids. CDR1 is MNHEY, CDR2 SMNVEV, per germline (reference sequence). V lost 5 bases and J 5 bases, leaving 16 bases between the germline ends. The CDR3 sequence: CASSTLLGGDNEQFF. The CDR3 DNA reads as TGTGCCAGCAGTACCCTCCTCGGAGGGGACAATGAGCAGTTCTTC.

Details on this clonotype: This may arise from a read error, as a much more abundant clone is one base away. V is TRBV2 and J is TRBJ2-2; perhaps TRBD1 as D (6 bases). Germline assignment: CDR1 SNHLY and CDR2 FYNNEI. Trimming took off 4 bases at V and 4 bases at J, with 10 bases between the two ends. CDR3 length: 14 residues. In nucleotides, the CDR3 is TGTGCCAGCAGTGTTGACAGGCTCACCGGGGAGCTGTTTTTT. Encoded protein: CASSVDRLTGELFF.

This clonotype has just a few counts. This rearrangement joins TRBV7-2 to TRBJ1-2, with a possible D match to TRBD1 (5 bases). From germline, CDR1 is SGHTA and CDR2 FQGNSA. This CDR3 contains 14 residues. Deletions cut 3 bases from V and 2 bases from J, with 10 bases between. The CDR3 DNA is TGTGCCAGCAGCTTTCAGGGAAGGAACTATGGCTACACCTTC. Its translation is CASSFQGRNYGYTF. Complete variable domain (other parts from reference TRBV7-2 and TRBJ1-2): GAGVSQSPSNKVTEKGKDVELRCDPISGHTALYWYRQSLGQGLEFLIYFQGNSAPDKSGLPSDRFSAERTGGSVSTLTIQRTQQEDSAVYLCASSFQGRNYGYTFGSGTRLTVV.

The chain recombines TRBV20-1 with TRBJ1-1, with a possible D match to TRBD1 (5 bases). Germline V CDR1 and CDR2: DFQATT, SNEGSKA (reference sequence). Between the trimmed V and J ends, which lost 7 bases and 1 base, there was a span of 10 bases. This CDR3 is 12 amino acids long. CDR3 DNA: TGCAGTGGGAGCCAGGGGAACACTGAAGCTTTCTTT. Protein: CSGSQGNTEAFF.

In its sample, this clonotype was seen many times. CDR3 coding DNA: TGTGCCAGCAGTGAAGTAGACGAGCAGTACTTC. Translation gives CASSEVDEQYF. The chain links TRBV25-1 to TRBJ2-7; D is unresolved. In germline, CDR1 is MGHDK, CDR2 SYGVNS. The CDR3 runs to 11 residues. The V end lost 2 bases, the J end lost 5 bases, and 4 bases lay between the germline ends.

Points on this clonotype: A read error may be the cause here, since a much bigger clone is one base away. The rearrangement links TRBV9 to TRBJ2-5, with TRBD2 identical over 7 bases. The CDR3 sequence is 15 residues long. Germline CDR1 SGDLS, CDR2 YYNGEE. CDR3 protein: CASSVAGGSKEAQYF. The CDR3 DNA follows: TGTGCCAGCAGCGTAGCAGGCGGGAGTAAAGAGGCCCAGTACTTC.

This clonotype appeared a few times. V gene TRBV7-2 combines with J gene TRBJ1-3, with D possibly TRBD1 on 5 matching bases. Trimming pared 5 bases from V and 0 bases from J, leaving 11 bases between. Germline loops: CDR1 SGHTA, CDR2 FQGNSA. The CDR3 consists of 15 residues. CDR3 sequence reads: CASSPHGASGNTIYF. The CDR3 region has the DNA TGTGCCAGCAGCCCCCACGGGGCCTCTGGAAACACCATATATTTT.

The chain carries TRBV5-1 and TRBJ2-7, with 12 bases fitting TRBD1. J lost 7 bases, V lost 1 base, and 12 bases had no gene match. Germline loops: CDR1 SGHRS, CDR2 YFSETQ. There are 17 residues in the CDR3. The CDR3 coding sequence is TGCGCCAGCAGCTTGACACCGGGACAGGGGGCTGCGGGGGAGCAGTACTTC. Protein product: CASSLTPGQGAAGEQYF. The complete variable domain, with remaining parts taken from reference TRBV5-1 and TRBJ2-7, reads KAGVTQTPRYLIKTRGQQVTLSCSPISGHRSVSWYQQTPGQGLQFLFEYFSETQRNKGNFPGRFSGRQFSNSRSEMNVSTLELGDSALYLCASSLTPGQGAAGEQYFGPGTRLTVT.

This clonotype was counted at least ten times. The chain recombines TRBV7-6 with TRBJ2-2; D is unresolved. CDR1 is SGHVS and CDR2 is FNYEAQ in the germline V gene. The length of the CDR3 is 13 residues. The ends were cut back, 6 bases at V and 1 base at J, with 6 bases in the middle. This CDR3 is CASRFRNTGELFF. In DNA, the CDR3 is TGTGCCAGCAGATTCCGGAACACCGGGGAGCTGTTTTTT.

In its sample, this clonotype was seen many times. The chain employs TRBV7-2 and TRBJ2-3, with unresolved D. This CDR3 comprises 14 residues. Germline CDR1 and CDR2: SGHTA and FQGNSA. V lost 3 bases to trimming and J lost 5 bases, with 12 bases between them. The CDR3 protein is CASSLAGWGDTQYF. DNA for the CDR3: TGTGCCAGCAGCTTGGCTGGATGGGGAGATACGCAGTATTTT.

This clonotype was seen ten or more times. The gene calls are TRBV7-9 and TRBJ2-7; TRBD1 agrees at 7 bases. V lost 5 bases, J lost 3 bases, and 7 bases stayed unmatched. The CDR3 sequence is 14 residues long. Germline CDR1 reads SEHNR; CDR2 reads FQNEAQ (reference sequence). The CDR3 bases are TGTGCCAGCAGCAGCACCCGGGACAGCTACGAGCAGTACTTC. Protein: CASSSTRDSYEQYF.

This clonotype was detected ten times or more. The chain joins TRBV5-1 to TRBJ1-4; 7 positions agree with TRBD1. The CDR3 totals 16 residues. The V and J ends lost 3 bases and 0 bases, in that order; junction bases with no gene match: 5. The V gene's germline CDR1 is SGHRS and CDR2 YFSETQ. For the CDR3, the DNA is TGCGCCAGCAGCTCAGGGACAGCAACAACTAATGAAAAACTGTTTTTT. This sequence encodes CASSSGTATTNEKLFF.

The chain combines TRBV28 with TRBJ2-7; D gene ambiguous. Between the trimmed V and J ends, which lost 7 bases and 3 bases, there was a span of 7 bases. This CDR3 spans 11 amino acids. Germline values: CDR1 MDHEN, CDR2 SYDVKM. CDR3 region: CASIYGYEQYF. Written as DNA, the CDR3 is TGTGCCAGCATATACGGCTACGAGCAGTACTTC.

This clonotype has at least ten counts. The V call is TRBV6-4, the J call TRBJ2-2; D is unresolved. From germline, CDR1 is MRHNA and CDR2 SNTAGT. The CDR3 spans 14 residues. The ends were cut back, 2 bases at V and 0 bases at J, with 4 bases in the middle. As DNA, the CDR3 is TGTGCCAGCAGTGACGGGGCGAACACCGGGGAGCTGTTTTTT. This codes for CASSDGANTGELFF.

This clonotype was picked up a small number of times. The gene calls are TRBV30 and TRBJ2-3; D assignment may be TRBD1 or TRBD2 (5 bases each). The CDR3 has 14 residues. Germline V gene data show CDR1 as GTSNPN and CDR2 as SVGIG (reference sequence). The ends were cut back, 2 bases at V and 0 bases at J, with 9 bases in the middle. DNA for the CDR3: TGTGCCTGGAGTCGGGGCGGGAGCACAGATACGCAGTATTTT. Its translation: CAWSRGGSTDTQYF. Based on the CDR3 plus reference TRBV30 and TRBJ2-3, the full variable domain is SQTIHQWPATLVQPVGSPLSLECTVEGTSNPNLYWYRQAAGRGLQLLFYSVGIGQISSEVPQNLSASRPQDRQFILSSKKLLLSDSGFYLCAWSRGGSTDTQYFGPGTRLTVL.

This clonotype occurred many times. The CDR3 loop is CASFLAQPDEQFF. The CDR3, as DNA: TGTGCCAGCTTCCTCGCCCAGCCCGATGAGCAGTTCTTC. V usage is TRBV18 and J usage is TRBJ2-1, with D unresolved. The ends were cut back, 7 bases at V and 8 bases at J, with 15 bases in the middle. In germline, CDR1 is KGHSH, CDR2 LQKENI. This CDR3 is 13 amino acids long.

A few counts support this clonotype. The chain is built from TRBV7-2 and TRBJ2-1; a weak D match, TRBD2 (6 bases). This CDR3 spans 13 amino acids. V was clipped by 5 bases and J by 12 bases, with 17 bases between them. Germline lookup yields CDR1 SGHTA and CDR2 FQGNSA. CDR3 sequence (DNA): TGTGCCAGCAGCACCGCGGTGGGGGGAGGGCAGTTCTTC. Translating gives CASSTAVGGGQFF.